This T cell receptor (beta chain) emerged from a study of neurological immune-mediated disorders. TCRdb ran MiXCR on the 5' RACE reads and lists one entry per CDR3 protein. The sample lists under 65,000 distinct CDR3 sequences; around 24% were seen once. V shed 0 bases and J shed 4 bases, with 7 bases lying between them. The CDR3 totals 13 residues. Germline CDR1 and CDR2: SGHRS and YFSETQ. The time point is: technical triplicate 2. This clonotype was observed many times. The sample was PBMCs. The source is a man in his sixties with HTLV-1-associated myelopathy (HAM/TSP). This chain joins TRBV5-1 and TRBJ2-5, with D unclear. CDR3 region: CASSLGVGETQYF. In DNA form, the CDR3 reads TGCGCCAGCAGCTTGGGGGTTGGAGAGACCCAGTACTTC.